This T cell receptor beta chain emerged from a study of T-cell reconstitution after alpha-beta-depleted transplantation in children. Germline lookup yields CDR1 SEHNR and CDR2 FQNEAQ (reference sequence). CDR3 length equals 14 residues. Trimming removed 4 bases at V and 1 base at J, with 7 bases between. Unique molecular identifiers were used to barcode this TCRbeta library. A single record per CDR3 protein comes from TCRdb applying MiXCR to the PCR reads. The sample has 90,000 to 100,000 distinct CDR3 sequences, less than 25% seen once. The chain links TRBV7-9 to TRBJ2-2, with TRBD1 as a possible D gene (5 bases). This material consisted of PBMCs, taken before TCRalphabeta/CD19-depleted stem cell transplant. The receptor was isolated from a boy aged 2 to 10 with acute lymphoblastic leukemia, due to receive a stem cell transplant. For the CDR3, the DNA is TGTGCCAGCAGCTCAGGGATGAACACCGGGGAGCTGTTTTTT. Translating gives CASSSGMNTGELFF.